Following are 3 T cell receptor beta chains from one sample sequenced in a study of blood T cells in healthy people across ages. A sample-barcoded 5' primer and a J-beta primer mix were used in a second PCR of roughly 6 to 11 cycles. TCRdb reprocessed the 5' RACE reads with MiXCR, giving one entry per CDR3 protein. The sample lists hundreds of thousands of distinct CDR3 sequences; around 49% were seen once. The sample consisted of blood. The receptors shown here come from a woman aged 60-75 years in good health.

The V call is TRBV7-9, the J call TRBJ2-5; the match to TRBD2 covers 8 bases. With 1 base clipped from V and 11 bases from J, the junction kept 12 bases outside the gene matches. The germline CDR1 and CDR2 sequences are SEHNR and FQNEAQ (reference sequence). The CDR3 extends over 15 amino acids. CDR3 residues: CASSLEGLGYNEQYF. DNA for the CDR3: TGTGCCAGCAGCTTAGAGGGACTAGGGTACAATGAGCAGTACTTC.

This chain links TRBV10-3 with TRBJ1-5; 8 bases are shared with TRBD1. V was pared by 10 bases and J by 4 bases, with 6 bases of the junction left unmatched. The CDR3 contains 13 residues. Germline CDR1 reads ENHRY; CDR2 reads SYGVKD. CDR3 coding DNA: TGTGCCAACAGACAGGGGTTGAATCAGCCCCAGCATTTT. Amino acids: CANRQGLNQPQHF.

A note on this clonotype: One base away lies a much larger clone, so this may be a sequencing read error. The J gene is TRBJ2-5, the V gene TRBV5-1, with TRBD1 as a possible D gene (6 bases). The J call may be faulty, since TRBJ1-2 better matches the DNA end. This CDR3 is built from 12 residues. The V gene's germline CDR1 is SGHRS and CDR2 YFSETQ. This chain's CDR3 is CASNSQGQGYTF. CDR3 nucleotide sequence: TGCGCCAGCAACTCCCAGGGGCAAGGCTACACCTTC.